This TCR beta chain was observed in a study of blood T cell repertoires in COVID-19. This table comes from immunoSEQ multiplex PCR, and its TCRdb copy is limited to in-frame clones, with some not included. The data contain 30,000 or so clones, roughly four fifths of them singletons. The CDR3 covers 16 residues. CDR1 is MNHNY, CDR2 SVGAGI, per germline (reference sequence). V was cut by 0 bases and J by 0 bases, with 9 bases left in between. The clonotype was recovered from a man older than 75 with active or convalescent COVID-19. The chain recombines TRBV6-6 with TRBJ1-5, with a weak D call TRBD1 (5 bases). Source material: peripheral blood. The CDR3 region is CASSYSLTDSNQPQHF. CDR3 DNA: TGTGCCAGCAGTTACTCACTGACAGATAGCAATCAGCCCCAGCATTTT.